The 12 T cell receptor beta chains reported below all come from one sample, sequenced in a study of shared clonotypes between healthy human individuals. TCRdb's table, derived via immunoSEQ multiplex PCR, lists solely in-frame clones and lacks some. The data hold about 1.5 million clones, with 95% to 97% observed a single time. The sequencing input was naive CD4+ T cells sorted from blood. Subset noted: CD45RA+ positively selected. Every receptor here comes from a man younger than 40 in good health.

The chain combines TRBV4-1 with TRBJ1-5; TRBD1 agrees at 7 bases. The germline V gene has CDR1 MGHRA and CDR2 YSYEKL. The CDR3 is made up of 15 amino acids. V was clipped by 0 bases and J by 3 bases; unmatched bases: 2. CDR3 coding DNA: TGCGCCAGCAGCCAAGAAGGGACAGTCAATCAGCCCCAGCATTTT. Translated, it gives CASSQEGTVNQPQHF.

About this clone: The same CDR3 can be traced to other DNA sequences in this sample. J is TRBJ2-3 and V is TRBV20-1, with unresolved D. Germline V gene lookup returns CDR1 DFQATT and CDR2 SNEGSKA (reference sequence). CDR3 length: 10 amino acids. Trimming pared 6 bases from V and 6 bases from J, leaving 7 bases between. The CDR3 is CSAPRDTQYF. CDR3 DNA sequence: TGCAGTGCCCCCAGGGATACGCAGTATTTT.

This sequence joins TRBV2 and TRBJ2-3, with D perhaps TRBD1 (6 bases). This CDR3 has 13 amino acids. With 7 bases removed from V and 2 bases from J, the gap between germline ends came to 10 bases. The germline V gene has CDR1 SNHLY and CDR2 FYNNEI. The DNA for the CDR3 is TGTGCCAGCACAAGGGACAACACAGATACGCAGTATTTT. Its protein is CASTRDNTDTQYF. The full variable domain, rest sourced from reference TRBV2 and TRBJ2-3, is EPEVTQTPSHQVTQMGQEVILRCVPISNHLYFYWYRQILGQKVEFLVSFYNNEISEKSEIFDDQFSVERPDGSNFTLKIRSTKLEDSAMYFCASTRDNTDTQYFGPGTRLTVL.

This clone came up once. The CDR3 sequence: CASSIRDRYNEQFF. The CDR3 coding sequence is TGTGCCAGCAGTATCCGCGACAGGTACAATGAGCAGTTCTTC. The rearrangement links TRBV28 to TRBJ2-1; a possible D gene is TRBD1 (6 bases). Trimming cost V 5 bases and J 4 bases, with 12 bases left between them. CDR1 is MDHEN and CDR2 is SYDVKM in the germline V gene. The CDR3 covers 14 residues.

The CDR3 nucleotides are TGTGCCAGCAGCCAAGGCCCCCCATCTCAAAGCGGGATTTCCCACGAGCAGTACTTC. It yields the protein CASSQGPPSQSGISHEQYF. V and J are TRBV4-2 and TRBJ2-7; 7 positions match TRBD2. The germline CDR1 and CDR2 sequences are LGHNA and YNFKEQ. Trimming at V came to 1 base and at J to 5 bases, leaving 20 bases not matched to a gene. The CDR3 contains 19 residues.

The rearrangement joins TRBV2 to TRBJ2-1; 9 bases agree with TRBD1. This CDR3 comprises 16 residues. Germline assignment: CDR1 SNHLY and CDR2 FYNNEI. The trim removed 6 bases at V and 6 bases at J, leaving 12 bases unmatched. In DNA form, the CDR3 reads TGTGCCAGCAGCCCCTCACGGGGACAGGGCGGCAATGAGCAGTTCTTC. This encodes CASSPSRGQGGNEQFF.

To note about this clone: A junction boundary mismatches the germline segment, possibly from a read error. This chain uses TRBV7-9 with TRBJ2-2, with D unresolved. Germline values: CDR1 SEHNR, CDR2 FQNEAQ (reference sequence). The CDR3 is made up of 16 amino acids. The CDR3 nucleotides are TGTGCCAGCAGTTTAGCCCTGGCGACTCCCCCCGGGGAGCTGTTTTTT. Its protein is CASSLALATPPGELFF.

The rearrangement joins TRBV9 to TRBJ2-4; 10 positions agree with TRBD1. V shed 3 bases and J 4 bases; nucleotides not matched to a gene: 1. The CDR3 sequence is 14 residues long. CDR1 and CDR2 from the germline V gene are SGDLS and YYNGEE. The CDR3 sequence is CASSAGQGKNIQYF. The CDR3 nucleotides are TGTGCCAGCAGCGCGGGACAGGGGAAAAACATTCAGTACTTC.

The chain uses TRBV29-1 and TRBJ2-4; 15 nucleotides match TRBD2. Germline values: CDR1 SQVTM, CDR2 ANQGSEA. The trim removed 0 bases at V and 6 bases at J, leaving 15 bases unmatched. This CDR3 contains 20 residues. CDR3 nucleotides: TGCAGCGTTGAAGATCCAGGGACTAGCGGGAGGAGGTCATTAGTAAACATTCAGTACTTC. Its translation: CSVEDPGTSGRRSLVNIQYF. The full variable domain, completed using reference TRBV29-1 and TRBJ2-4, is SAVISQKPSRDICQRGTSLTIQCQVDSQVTMMFWYRQQPGQSLTLIATANQGSEATYESGFVIDKFPISRPNLTFSTLTVSNMSPEDSSIYLCSVEDPGTSGRRSLVNIQYFGAGTRLSVL.

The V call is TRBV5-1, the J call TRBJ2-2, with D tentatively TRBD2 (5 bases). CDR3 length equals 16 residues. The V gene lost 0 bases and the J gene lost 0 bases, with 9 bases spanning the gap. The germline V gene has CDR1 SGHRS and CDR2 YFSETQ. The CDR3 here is CASSLAPSPNTGELFF. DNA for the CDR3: TGCGCCAGCAGCTTGGCCCCTAGCCCGAACACCGGGGAGCTGTTTTTT.

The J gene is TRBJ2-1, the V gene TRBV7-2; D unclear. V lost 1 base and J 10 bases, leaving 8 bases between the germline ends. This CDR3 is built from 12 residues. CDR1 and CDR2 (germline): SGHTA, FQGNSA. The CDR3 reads CASSLDSWEQFF. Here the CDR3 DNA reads TGTGCCAGCAGCTTAGATAGTTGGGAGCAGTTCTTC.

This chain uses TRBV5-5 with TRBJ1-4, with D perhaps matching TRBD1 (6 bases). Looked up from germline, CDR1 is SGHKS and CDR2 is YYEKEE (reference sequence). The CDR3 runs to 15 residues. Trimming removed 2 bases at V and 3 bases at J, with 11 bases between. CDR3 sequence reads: CASSLRTAPNEKLFF. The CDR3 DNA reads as TGTGCCAGCAGCTTAAGGACAGCACCTAATGAAAAACTGTTTTTT.